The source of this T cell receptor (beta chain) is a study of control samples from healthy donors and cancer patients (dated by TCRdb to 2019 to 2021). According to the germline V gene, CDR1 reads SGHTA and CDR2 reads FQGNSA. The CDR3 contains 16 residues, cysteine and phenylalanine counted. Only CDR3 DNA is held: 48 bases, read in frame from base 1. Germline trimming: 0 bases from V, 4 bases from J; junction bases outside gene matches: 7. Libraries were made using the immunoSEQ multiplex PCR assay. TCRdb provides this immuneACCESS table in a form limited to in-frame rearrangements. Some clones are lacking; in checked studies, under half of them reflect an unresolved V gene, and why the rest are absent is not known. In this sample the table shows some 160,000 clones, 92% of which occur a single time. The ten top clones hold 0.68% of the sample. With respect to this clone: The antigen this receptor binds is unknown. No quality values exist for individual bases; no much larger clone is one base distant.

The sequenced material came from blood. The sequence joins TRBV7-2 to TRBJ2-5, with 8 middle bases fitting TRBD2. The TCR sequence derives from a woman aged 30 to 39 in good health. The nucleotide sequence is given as TGTGCCAGCAGCTTAGCGGGGTTAGCGGGACGAGAGACCCAGTACTTC. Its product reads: CASSLAGLAGRETQYF.